Each of the 26 T cell receptor beta chains below was sequenced from the same sample in a study of T-cell memory formation after mild COVID-19. TCRdb reprocessed the 5' RACE reads via MiXCR and lists one record per CDR3 protein. The sample has about 430,000 distinct CDR3 sequences, more than 20% seen once. Sequencing used PBMCs or a T cell subset sorted from them (not recorded which). These receptor sequences come from an adult woman who had mild COVID-19 (a few samples of this study predate the infection). Cell type and time point are not known.

The rearrangement joins TRBV3-1 to TRBJ2-7; D remains ambiguous. CDR1 and CDR2 (germline): LGHDT, YNNKEL (reference sequence). V dropped 1 base and J dropped 3 bases, with 10 bases sitting between them. This CDR3 region has 14 residues. The CDR3 sequence: CASSQGPGYYEQYF. The CDR3, as DNA: TGTGCCAGCAGCCAAGGGCCTGGCTACTACGAGCAGTACTTC.

This clonotype has just a few counts. The chain is built from TRBV5-5 and TRBJ1-4; D is unclear. Looked up from germline, CDR1 is SGHKS and CDR2 is YYEKEE (reference sequence). The V end lost 0 bases, the J end lost 4 bases, and 13 bases lay between the germline ends. The CDR3 sequence is 16 residues long. CDR3 in DNA: TGTGCCAGCAGCTTGGGGGGAAGCGGAGGTAATGAAAAACTGTTTTTT. It encodes CASSLGGSGGNEKLFF.

This clonotype was detected a few times. The CDR3 DNA sequence: TGTGCCAGCAGCGTTACTAGCGGGACAGGCACAGATACGCAGTATTTT. Translation: CASSVTSGTGTDTQYF. This rearrangement joins TRBV9 to TRBJ2-3; 10 nucleotides line up with TRBD2. The J segment lost 1 base and the V segment lost 2 bases, leaving 4 bases of the junction unmatched. The CDR3 is 16 amino acids. Germline CDR1 reads SGDLS; CDR2 reads YYNGEE.

A few counts support this clonotype. The chain combines TRBV20-1 with TRBJ2-7; possibly TRBD2 for D (6 bases). This CDR3 region has 14 residues. The germline gives CDR1 DFQATT, CDR2 SNEGSKA (reference sequence). V dropped 3 bases and J dropped 1 base, with 13 bases sitting between them. The CDR3 coding sequence is TGCAGTGCTAGTGTGCGGGAACGATCCTACGAGCAGTACTTC. Its protein product is CSASVRERSYEQYF.

This clonotype showed up just a few times. V is TRBV12-3 or TRBV12-4 and J is TRBJ2-2; TRBD2 matches 8 bases. The CDR3 covers 16 residues. Unmatched junction bases numbered 6, after V lost 5 bases and J lost 1 base. CDR3 sequence: CASSPRGGVNTGELFF. The CDR3 region has the DNA TGTGCCAGCAGTCCCCGGGGGGGGGTGAACACCGGGGAGCTGTTTTTT.

V and J are TRBV30 and TRBJ2-7; D is uncertain. V shed 4 bases and J shed 3 bases, with 16 bases lying between them. The CDR3 spans 14 residues. The germline V gene encodes CDR1 GTSNPN and CDR2 SVGIG (reference sequence). CDR3: CAWIRTEDLYEQYF. CDR3 DNA sequence: TGTGCCTGGATTAGGACCGAGGATCTCTACGAGCAGTACTTC. Full variable domain (remainder filled in from reference TRBV30 and TRBJ2-7): SQTIHQWPATLVQPVGSPLSLECTVEGTSNPNLYWYRQAAGRGLQLLFYSVGIGQISSEVPQNLSASRPQDRQFILSSKKLLLSDSGFYLCAWIRTEDLYEQYFGPGTRLTVT.

This clonotype was counted at least ten times. The chain combines TRBV6-5 with TRBJ2-3, with 10 positions matching TRBD2. The CDR3 is 14 residues long. Germline CDR1 is MNHEY and CDR2 is SVGAGI. The ends lost 5 bases at V and 3 bases at J; junction bases unmatched: 2. This CDR3 reads CASSTSGTTDTQYF. In DNA form, the CDR3 reads TGTGCCAGCAGTACTAGCGGGACGACAGATACGCAGTATTTT.

This clonotype has just a few counts. V and J are TRBV12-3 or TRBV12-4 and TRBJ2-7; tentative D call: TRBD2 (6 bases). V gave up 4 bases and J gave up 7 bases, with 23 bases separating them. The CDR3 covers 16 residues. The CDR3 coding sequence is TGTGCCAGCAGTTCCTACCGATCCGGGACTCCCGGGGAGCAGTACTTC. Protein product: CASSSYRSGTPGEQYF.

This clonotype has just a few counts. CDR3 bases: TGTGCCAGCAGCCAAGCCCTCGGACAGTCCACTGAAGCTTTCTTT. Translation: CASSQALGQSTEAFF. This rearrangement joins TRBV3-1 to TRBJ1-1; D is possibly TRBD1 (6 bases). Germline V gene sequence: CDR1 LGHDT, CDR2 YNNKEL (reference sequence). V dropped 1 base and J dropped 4 bases, with 13 bases sitting between them. This CDR3 comprises 15 residues.

The chain recombines TRBV5-1 with TRBJ1-5; 7 bases line up with TRBD1. The V gene's germline CDR1 is SGHRS and CDR2 YFSETQ. CDR3 length equals 13 residues. J was trimmed by 13 bases and V by 4 bases; bases with no gene match: 11. Here the CDR3 reads CASSLDPQGGQHF. CDR3 bases: TGCGCCAGCAGCCTAGACCCTCAGGGGGGTCAGCATTTT. Variable domain in full (rest from reference TRBV5-1 and TRBJ1-5): KAGVTQTPRYLIKTRGQQVTLSCSPISGHRSVSWYQQTPGQGLQFLFEYFSETQRNKGNFPGRFSGRQFSNSRSEMNVSTLELGDSALYLCASSLDPQGGQHFGDGTRLSIL.

The chain links TRBV6-1 to TRBJ2-3; no clear D. Trimming removed 2 bases at V and 6 bases at J, with 9 bases between. This CDR3 region has 13 residues. The germline V gene encodes CDR1 MNHNS and CDR2 SASEGT. CDR3 region: CASSEIRGDTQYF. Written as DNA, the CDR3 is TGTGCCAGCAGTGAAATTCGAGGTGATACGCAGTATTTT.

The J gene is TRBJ1-2, the V gene TRBV7-9; 8 bases are shared with TRBD1. The trim removed 3 bases at V and 2 bases at J, leaving 2 bases unmatched. This CDR3 comprises 14 residues. Germline V gene data show CDR1 as SEHNR and CDR2 as FQNEAQ (reference sequence). The CDR3 spells CASSFPGGNYGYTF. CDR3 coding DNA: TGTGCCAGCAGCTTTCCAGGGGGCAACTATGGCTACACCTTC.

This sequence joins TRBV4-1 and TRBJ1-2, with 8 nucleotides matching TRBD1. J lost 0 bases, V lost 0 bases, and 9 bases had no gene match. Per germline, CDR1 MGHRA and CDR2 YSYEKL. The CDR3 runs to 18 residues. The CDR3 nucleotides read TGCGCCAGCAGCCAAGATCCCCAGGGGGCGCCTACTAACTATGGCTACACCTTC. Protein: CASSQDPQGAPTNYGYTF.

The rearrangement uses TRBV20-1 and TRBJ1-6, with TRBD1 identical over 10 bases. The CDR3 extends over 13 amino acids. V was pared by 3 bases and J by 10 bases, with 3 bases of the junction left unmatched. The V gene's germline CDR1 is DFQATT and CDR2 SNEGSKA (reference sequence). CDR3 DNA: TGCAGTGCTAGGGGGACAGGGGACTCACCCCTCCACTTT. This translates into CSARGTGDSPLHF.

J is TRBJ2-1 and V is TRBV6-1; 8 bases map to TRBD1. V gave up 2 bases and J gave up 8 bases; unmatched junction bases: 5. This CDR3 has 14 amino acids. CDR1 is MNHNS and CDR2 is SASEGT in the germline V gene. For the CDR3, the DNA is TGTGCCAGCAGTGAAACCGGACAGGGCGATGAGCAGTTCTTC. It yields the protein CASSETGQGDEQFF.

The rearrangement joins TRBV5-5 to TRBJ1-1, with 9 bases fitting TRBD1. The CDR3 runs 14 residues. The germline gives CDR1 SGHKS, CDR2 YYEKEE (reference sequence). The V gene end was trimmed by 4 bases and the J gene end by 7 bases; junction bases not matched to a gene: 8. The CDR3 loop is CASSPGQGGLEAFF. In DNA, the CDR3 is TGTGCCAGCAGCCCGGGACAGGGTGGCCTTGAAGCTTTCTTT. The variable domain in full, completed from reference TRBV5-5 and TRBJ1-1, reads DAGVTQSPTHLIKTRGQQVTLRCSPISGHKSVSWYQQVLGQGPQFIFQYYEKEERGRGNFPDRFSARQFPNYSSELNVNALLLGDSALYLCASSPGQGGLEAFFGQGTRLTVV.

The chain carries TRBV14 and TRBJ2-7, with D perhaps TRBD1 or TRBD2 (6 bases each). From germline, CDR1 is SGHDN and CDR2 FVKESK. The CDR3 extends over 17 amino acids. Deletions cut 4 bases from V and 6 bases from J, with 25 bases between. CDR3 loop: CASSPQGRWRDASEQYF. The CDR3 region has the DNA TGTGCCAGCAGCCCCCAGGGGAGGTGGCGGGACGCCTCCGAGCAGTACTTC.

In its sample, this clonotype was seen a few times. This chain uses TRBV12-3 or TRBV12-4 with TRBJ2-1; D is ambiguous. The V gene lost 3 bases and the J gene lost 8 bases, with 11 bases spanning the gap. The CDR3 is made up of 13 amino acids. The CDR3 sequence: CASSFPGVDEQFF. The CDR3 nucleotides are TGTGCCAGCAGTTTTCCTGGGGTAGATGAGCAGTTCTTC.

V usage is TRBV12-3 or TRBV12-4 and J usage is TRBJ1-1; D is ambiguous. The CDR3 is 11 amino acids. The germline V and J ends were trimmed by 0 bases and 6 bases, with 2 bases remaining between them. The DNA for the CDR3 is TGTGCCAGCAGTTTAGCGCCTGAAGCTTTCTTT. Amino acids: CASSLAPEAFF.

The V and J genes are TRBV5-1 and TRBJ2-2; 8 bases fit TRBD1. Germline-derived CDR1 and CDR2 are SGHRS and YFSETQ. The V and J ends lost 4 bases and 0 bases, in that order; junction bases with no gene match: 5. This CDR3 comprises 16 residues. Here the CDR3 reads CASSPTGAANTGELFF. The CDR3 bases are TGCGCCAGCAGCCCGACAGGGGCCGCGAACACCGGGGAGCTGTTTTTT.

V and J are TRBV7-6 and TRBJ2-3; 7 bases are a match to TRBD1. The V segment lost 5 bases and the J segment 2 bases; nucleotides outside the gene matches: 4. Germline V lookup: CDR1 SGHVS, CDR2 FNYEAQ. The CDR3 loop spans 14 amino acids. CDR3 coding DNA: TGTGCCAGCAGCGGGGGACAGTCCACAGATACGCAGTATTTT. Translation gives CASSGGQSTDTQYF.

V is TRBV20-1 and J is TRBJ2-1; the D call may be TRBD1 or TRBD2 (5 bases each). V shed 5 bases and J shed 6 bases, with 17 bases lying between them. CDR1 is DFQATT, CDR2 SNEGSKA, per germline (reference sequence). The CDR3 runs to 14 residues. CDR3 nucleotides: TGCAGTGCTCCCGGGACGGCAGCTATCAATGAGCAGTTCTTC. It encodes CSAPGTAAINEQFF.

The genes are TRBV12-3 or TRBV12-4 and TRBJ1-1; TRBD1 might be the D (5 bases). The CDR3 contains 15 residues. Trimming pared 7 bases from V and 2 bases from J, leaving 17 bases between. The CDR3 DNA sequence: TGTGCCAGCACCAATCGACCAGGGCTAAACACTGAAGCTTTCTTT. Translation gives CASTNRPGLNTEAFF.

The chain uses TRBV11-3 and TRBJ1-2, with 9 bases fitting TRBD1. This CDR3 contains 15 residues. V was clipped by 0 bases and J by 6 bases; unmatched bases: 5. The germline V gene encodes CDR1 SGHNT and CDR2 YENEEA. The CDR3 spells CASSLDPGQGNGYTF. As DNA, the CDR3 is TGTGCCAGCAGCTTAGACCCGGGACAGGGTAATGGCTACACCTTC.

The sample holds a few counts of this clonotype. The chain carries TRBV12-3 or TRBV12-4 and TRBJ2-3; D is perhaps TRBD2 (6 bases). With 5 bases removed from V and 5 bases from J, the gap between germline ends came to 17 bases. The CDR3 is 15 amino acids. The CDR3 DNA follows: TGTGCCAGCAGTCGCGGGGTGGCCCCTGAAGATACGCAGTATTTT. Its translation is CASSRGVAPEDTQYF.

The CDR3 region is CASSQRDPGLAGEQYF. The CDR3 DNA is TGTGCCAGCAGTCAAAGAGACCCGGGACTAGCGGGCGAGCAGTACTTC. J is TRBJ2-7 and V is TRBV27; 12 bases match TRBD2. This CDR3 spans 16 amino acids. The germline V gene encodes CDR1 MNHEY and CDR2 SMNVEV (reference sequence). Germline trimming cut 5 bases from V and 6 bases from J; bases unmatched to any gene: 11.